The clone carrying this TCR beta chain was detected only a few times. With 3 bases removed from V and 5 bases from J, the gap between germline ends came to 14 bases. Germline V lookup: CDR1 SGHKS, CDR2 YYEKEE (reference sequence). This CDR3 contains 14 residues. This sample is drawn from a study of shared clonotypes between healthy human individuals. Sequencing used immunoSEQ multiplex PCR; TCRdb keeps in-frame clones, though not all of them. Of under 1,100,000 clones listed, more than 60% are singletons. The TCR comes from a man younger than 30 in good health. The chain uses TRBV5-5 and TRBJ1-1, with a tentative D call TRBD1 (6 bases). Material: memory CD4+ T cells sorted from blood. Subset meaning: CD45RA-negative fraction. In nucleotides, the CDR3 is TGTGCCAGCAGCTGGGGAGACAGGAGGACTGAAGCTTTCTTT. Translated, it gives CASSWGDRRTEAFF.